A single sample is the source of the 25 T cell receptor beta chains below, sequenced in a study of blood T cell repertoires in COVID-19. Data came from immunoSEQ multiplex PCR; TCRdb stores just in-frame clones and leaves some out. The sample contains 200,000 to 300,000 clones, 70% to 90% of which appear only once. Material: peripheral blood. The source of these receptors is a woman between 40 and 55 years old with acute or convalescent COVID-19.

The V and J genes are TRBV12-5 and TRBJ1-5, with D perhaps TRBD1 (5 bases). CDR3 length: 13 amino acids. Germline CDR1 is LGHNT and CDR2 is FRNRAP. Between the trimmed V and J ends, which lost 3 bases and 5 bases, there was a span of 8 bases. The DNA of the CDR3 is TGTGCTAGTGGTTTCCGGGGGTATCAGCCCCAGCATTTT. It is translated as CASGFRGYQPQHF.

The CDR3 region has the DNA TGTGCCAGCTCGCAGGGTGGGTTCGCAGATACGCAGTATTTT. Its protein product is CASSQGGFADTQYF. The V call is TRBV18, the J call TRBJ2-3; maybe TRBD1 (5 bases). Trimming shortened V by 6 bases and J by 4 bases, and 14 bases separated the two germline ends. The CDR3 is 14 residues long. CDR1 is KGHSH, CDR2 LQKENI, per germline.

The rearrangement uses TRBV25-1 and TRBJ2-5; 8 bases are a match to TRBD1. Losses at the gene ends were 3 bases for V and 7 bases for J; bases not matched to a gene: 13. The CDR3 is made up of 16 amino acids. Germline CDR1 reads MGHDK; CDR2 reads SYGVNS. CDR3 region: CASSDRQDRARGTQYF. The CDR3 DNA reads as TGTGCCAGCAGTGACCGTCAGGACAGGGCTAGGGGGACCCAGTACTTC.

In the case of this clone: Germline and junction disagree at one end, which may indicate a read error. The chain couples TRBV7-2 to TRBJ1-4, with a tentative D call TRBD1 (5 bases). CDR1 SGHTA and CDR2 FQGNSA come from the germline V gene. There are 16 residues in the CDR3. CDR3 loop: CASSVGGGRTKEKLFF. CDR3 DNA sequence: TGTGCCAGCAGCGTTGGGGGGGGACGCACTAAGGAAAAACTGTTTTTT.

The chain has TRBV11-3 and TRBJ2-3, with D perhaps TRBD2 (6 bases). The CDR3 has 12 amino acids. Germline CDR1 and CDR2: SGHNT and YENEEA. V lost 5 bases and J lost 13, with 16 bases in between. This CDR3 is CASSQDRGNEYF. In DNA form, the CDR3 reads TGTGCCAGCAGCCAGGATCGGGGGAATGAGTATTTT.

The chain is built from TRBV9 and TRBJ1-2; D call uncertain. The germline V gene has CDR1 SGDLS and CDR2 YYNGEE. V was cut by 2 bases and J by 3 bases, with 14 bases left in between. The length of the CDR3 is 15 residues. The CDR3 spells CASSVYPGRYYGYTF. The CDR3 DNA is TGTGCCAGCAGCGTTTATCCAGGCAGATACTATGGCTACACCTTC.

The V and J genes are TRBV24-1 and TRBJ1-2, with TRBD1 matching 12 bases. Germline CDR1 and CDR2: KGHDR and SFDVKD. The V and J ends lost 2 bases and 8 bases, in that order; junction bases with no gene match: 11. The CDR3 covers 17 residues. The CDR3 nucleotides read TGTGCCACCAGTGATTCTATCACCGGGACAGGGGGCGGGGGCTACACCTTC. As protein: CATSDSITGTGGGGYTF.

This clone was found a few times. DNA of the CDR3: TGTGCCAGCAGCTTAAGTACCGGGACAGGTGAAAAACTGTTTTTT. Residues: CASSLSTGTGEKLFF. The chain uses TRBV7-2 and TRBJ1-4; 8 bases agree with TRBD1. V trimming: 2 bases; J trimming: 7 bases; junction bases outside the gene matches: 6. The CDR3 is 15 amino acids. The germline V gene has CDR1 SGHTA and CDR2 FQGNSA.

This chain's CDR3 is CASSFGSTSGELFF. Written as DNA, the CDR3 is TGTGCCAGCAGCTTTGGATCCACGAGCGGGGAACTGTTTTTT. V and J are TRBV9 and TRBJ1-4; no reliable D call. The V gene lost 4 bases and the J gene lost 12 bases, with 19 bases spanning the gap. Germline loops: CDR1 SGDLS, CDR2 YYNGEE. The length of the CDR3 is 14 residues.

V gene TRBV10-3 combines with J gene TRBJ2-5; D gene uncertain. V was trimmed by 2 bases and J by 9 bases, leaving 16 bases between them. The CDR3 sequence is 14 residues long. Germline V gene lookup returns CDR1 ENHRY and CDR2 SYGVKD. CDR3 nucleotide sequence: TGTGCCATCAGTGAGATAGCACGTAACGTGGCCCAGTACTTC. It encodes CAISEIARNVAQYF.

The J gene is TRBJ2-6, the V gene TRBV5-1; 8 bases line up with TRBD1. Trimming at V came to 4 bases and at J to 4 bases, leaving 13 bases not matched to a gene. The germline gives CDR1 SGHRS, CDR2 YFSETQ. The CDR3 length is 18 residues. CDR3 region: CASSLDRGGLLGANVLTF. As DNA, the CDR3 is TGCGCCAGCAGCCTCGACAGGGGTGGCCTGTTGGGGGCCAACGTCCTGACTTTC.

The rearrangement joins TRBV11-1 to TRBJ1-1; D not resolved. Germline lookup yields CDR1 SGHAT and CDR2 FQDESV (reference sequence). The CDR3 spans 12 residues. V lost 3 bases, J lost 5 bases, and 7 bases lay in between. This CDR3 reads CASSFSGTEAFF. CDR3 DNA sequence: TGTGCCAGCAGCTTCTCGGGTACTGAAGCTTTCTTT.

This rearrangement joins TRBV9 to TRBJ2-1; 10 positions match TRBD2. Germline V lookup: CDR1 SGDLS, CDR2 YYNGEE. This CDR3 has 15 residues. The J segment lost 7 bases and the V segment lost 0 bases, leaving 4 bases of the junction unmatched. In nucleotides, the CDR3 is TGTGCCAGCAGCGTAGGCTCTAGCGGGGGAAATGAGCAGTTCTTC. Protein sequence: CASSVGSSGGNEQFF.

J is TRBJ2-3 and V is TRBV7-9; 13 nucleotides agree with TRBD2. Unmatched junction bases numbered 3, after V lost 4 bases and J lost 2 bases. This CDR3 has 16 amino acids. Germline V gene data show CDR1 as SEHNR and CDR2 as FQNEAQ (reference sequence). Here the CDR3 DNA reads TGTGCCAGCAGCTCGGGACTAGCGGGGACCACAGATACGCAGTATTTT. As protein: CASSSGLAGTTDTQYF.

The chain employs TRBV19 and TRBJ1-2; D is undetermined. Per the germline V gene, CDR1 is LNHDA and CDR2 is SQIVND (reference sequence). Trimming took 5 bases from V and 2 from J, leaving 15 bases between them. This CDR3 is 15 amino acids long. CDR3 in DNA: TGTGCCAGTAGTTTACCTGGCCGGCGGAACTATGGCTACACCTTC. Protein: CASSLPGRRNYGYTF.

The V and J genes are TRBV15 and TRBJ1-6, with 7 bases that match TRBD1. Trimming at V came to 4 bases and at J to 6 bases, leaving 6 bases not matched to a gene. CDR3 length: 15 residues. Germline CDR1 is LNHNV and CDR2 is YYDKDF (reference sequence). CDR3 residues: CATSNVQGINSPLHF. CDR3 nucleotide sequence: TGTGCCACCAGCAATGTACAGGGGATTAATTCACCCCTCCACTTT.

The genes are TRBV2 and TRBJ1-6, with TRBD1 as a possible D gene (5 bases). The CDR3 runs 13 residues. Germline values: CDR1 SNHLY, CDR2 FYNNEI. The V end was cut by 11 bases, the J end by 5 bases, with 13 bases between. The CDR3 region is CAGGVLDNSPLHF. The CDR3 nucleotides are TGTGCCGGGGGGGTTTTAGATAATTCACCCCTCCACTTT. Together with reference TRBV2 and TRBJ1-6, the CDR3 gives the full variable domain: EPEVTQTPSHQVTQMGQEVILRCVPISNHLYFYWYRQILGQKVEFLVSFYNNEISEKSEIFDDQFSVERPDGSNFTLKIRSTKLEDSAMYFCAGGVLDNSPLHFGNGTRLTVT.

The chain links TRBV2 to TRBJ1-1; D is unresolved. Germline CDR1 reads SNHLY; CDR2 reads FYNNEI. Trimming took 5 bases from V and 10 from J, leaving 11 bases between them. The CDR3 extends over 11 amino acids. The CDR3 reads CASSFQPGAFF. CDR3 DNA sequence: TGTGCCAGCAGTTTCCAACCGGGAGCTTTCTTT.

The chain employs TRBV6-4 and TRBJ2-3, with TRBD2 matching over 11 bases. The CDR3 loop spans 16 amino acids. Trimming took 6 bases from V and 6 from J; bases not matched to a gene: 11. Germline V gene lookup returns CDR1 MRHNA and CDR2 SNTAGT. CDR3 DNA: TGTGCCAGCAGCCCCACTCTAGCGGGGGGAGTTGATACGCAGTATTTT. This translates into CASSPTLAGGVDTQYF.

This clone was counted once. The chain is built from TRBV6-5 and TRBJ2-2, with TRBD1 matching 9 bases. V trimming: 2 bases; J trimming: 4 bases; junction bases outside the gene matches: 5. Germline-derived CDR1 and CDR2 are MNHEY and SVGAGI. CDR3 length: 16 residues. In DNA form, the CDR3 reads TGTGCCAGCAGTTACAACAGGGGGCAAGCCACCGGGGAGCTGTTTTTT. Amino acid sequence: CASSYNRGQATGELFF.

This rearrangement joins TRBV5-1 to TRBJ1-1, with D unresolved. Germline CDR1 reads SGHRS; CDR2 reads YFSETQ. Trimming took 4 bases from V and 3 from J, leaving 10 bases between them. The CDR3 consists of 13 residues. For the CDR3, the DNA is TGCGCCAGCAGCACGGGAGCTGACACTGAAGCTTTCTTT. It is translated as CASSTGADTEAFF. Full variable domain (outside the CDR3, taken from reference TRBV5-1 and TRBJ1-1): KAGVTQTPRYLIKTRGQQVTLSCSPISGHRSVSWYQQTPGQGLQFLFEYFSETQRNKGNFPGRFSGRQFSNSRSEMNVSTLELGDSALYLCASSTGADTEAFFGQGTRLTVV.

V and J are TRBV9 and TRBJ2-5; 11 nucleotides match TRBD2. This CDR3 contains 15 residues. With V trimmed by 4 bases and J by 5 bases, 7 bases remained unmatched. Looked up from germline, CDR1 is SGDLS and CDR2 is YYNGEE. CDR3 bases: TGTGCCAGCAGCCCCGGGACTAGCGGCGGGGAGACCCAGTACTTC. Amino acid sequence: CASSPGTSGGETQYF.

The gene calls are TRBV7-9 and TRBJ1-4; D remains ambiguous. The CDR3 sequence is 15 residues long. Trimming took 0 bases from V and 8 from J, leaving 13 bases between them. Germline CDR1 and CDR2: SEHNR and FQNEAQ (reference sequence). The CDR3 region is CASSLAAGLGEKLFF. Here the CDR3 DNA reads TGTGCCAGCAGCTTAGCAGCAGGTTTAGGCGAAAAACTGTTTTTT.

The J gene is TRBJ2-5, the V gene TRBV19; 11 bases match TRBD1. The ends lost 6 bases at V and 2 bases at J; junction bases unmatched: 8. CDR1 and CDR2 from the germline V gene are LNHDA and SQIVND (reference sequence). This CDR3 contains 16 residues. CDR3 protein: CASSVPGQGVQETQYF. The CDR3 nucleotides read TGTGCCAGTAGCGTCCCGGGACAGGGGGTTCAAGAGACCCAGTACTTC.

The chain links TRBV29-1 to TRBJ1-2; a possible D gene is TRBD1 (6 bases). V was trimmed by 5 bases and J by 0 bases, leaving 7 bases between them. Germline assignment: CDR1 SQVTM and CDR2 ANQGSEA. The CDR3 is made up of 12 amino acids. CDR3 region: CSVRDTNYGYTF. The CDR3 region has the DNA TGCAGCGTTAGGGACACTAACTATGGCTACACCTTC.